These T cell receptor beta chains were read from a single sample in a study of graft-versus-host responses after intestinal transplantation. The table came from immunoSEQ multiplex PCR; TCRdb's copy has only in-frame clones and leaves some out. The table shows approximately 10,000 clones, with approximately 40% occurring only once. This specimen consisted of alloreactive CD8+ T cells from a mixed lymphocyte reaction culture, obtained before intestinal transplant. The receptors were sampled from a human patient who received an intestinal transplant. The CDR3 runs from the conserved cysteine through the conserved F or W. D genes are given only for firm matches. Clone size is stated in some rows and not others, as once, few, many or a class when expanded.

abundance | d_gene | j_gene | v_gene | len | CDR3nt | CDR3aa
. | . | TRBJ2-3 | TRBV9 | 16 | TGTGCCAGCAGTCGCAGAGGGGGGGAGCTGCCAGATACGCAGTATTTT | CASSRRGGELPDTQYF
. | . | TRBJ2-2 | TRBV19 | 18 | TGTGCCAGTAGTATAGATGGCCTGTGGGCGGAGCGGTCCGGGGAGCTGTTTTTT | CASSIDGLWAERSGELFF
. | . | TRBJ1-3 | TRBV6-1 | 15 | TGTGCCAGCAGTGAAACCCCGGGATCCGGAAGCACCATATATTTT | CASSETPGSGSTIYF
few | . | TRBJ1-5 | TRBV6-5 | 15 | TGTGCCAGCACCTCTACGAGGTGGGGGGATCAGCCCCAGCATTTT | CASTSTRWGDQPQHF
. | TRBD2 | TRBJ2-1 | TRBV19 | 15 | TGTGCCAGTAGTCGACAACTAGCGTGGGACAATGAGCAGTTCTTC | CASSRQLAWDNEQFF
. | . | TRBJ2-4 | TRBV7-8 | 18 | TGTGCCAGCAGCTTTTTCAGGGATGGGGTACTAGCCAAAAACATTCAGTACTTC | CASSFFRDGVLAKNIQYF
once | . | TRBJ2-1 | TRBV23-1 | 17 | TGCGCCAGCAGTCCGCACCACCGGGACTCTAGTTGGCATGAGCAGTTCTTC | CASSPHHRDSSWHEQFF
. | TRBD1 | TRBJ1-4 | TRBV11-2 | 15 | TGTGCCAGCCCCGGGACCGGGACAGGGGGCGAAAAACTGTTTTTT | CASPGTGTGGEKLFF
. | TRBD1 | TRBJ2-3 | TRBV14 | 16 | TGTGCCAGCAGTCAAGCCCTTAGGGACAGGCAGATCACGCAGTATTTT | CASSQALRDRQITQYF
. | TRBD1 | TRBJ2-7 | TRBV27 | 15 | TGTGCCAGCAGTCCCCATCGTGGGACAGCCCACGAGCAGTACTTC | CASSPHRGTAHEQYF
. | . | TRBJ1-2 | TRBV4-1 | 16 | TGCGCCAGCAGCCAACTCTTCGACAGGACCTTCTATGGCTACACCTTC | CASSQLFDRTFYGYTF
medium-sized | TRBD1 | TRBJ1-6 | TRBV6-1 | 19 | TGTGCCAGCAGTGAAACTCGGGACCAAGGGGGCCCATTCGGTTCACCCCTCCACTTT | CASSETRDQGGPFGSPLHF
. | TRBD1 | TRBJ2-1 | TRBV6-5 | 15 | TGTGCCAGCAGTTATGGGACAGGGTTTGGCAATGAGCAGTTCTTC | CASSYGTGFGNEQFF
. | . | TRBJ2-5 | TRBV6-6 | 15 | TGTGCCAGCAGTTACTCGTCGGGCGGAGGGGAGACCCAGTACTTC | CASSYSSGGGETQYF
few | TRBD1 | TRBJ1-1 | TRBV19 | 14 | TGTGCCAGTAGAAATCGGGACAGGGTTTCTGAAGCTTTCTTT | CASRNRDRVSEAFF
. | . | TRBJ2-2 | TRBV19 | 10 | TGTGCCAGTGGAGGGGCGGAGCTGTTTTTT | CASGGAELFF
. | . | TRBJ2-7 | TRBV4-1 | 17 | TGCGCCAGCAGCCAAGATTCGTGGCAGGTTCGCCGACAGAAGCAGTACTTC | CASSQDSWQVRRQKQYF
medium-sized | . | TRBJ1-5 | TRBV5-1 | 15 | TGCGCCAGCAGCTTGGGTCCGGGTTCCAATCAGCCCCAGCATTTT | CASSLGPGSNQPQHF
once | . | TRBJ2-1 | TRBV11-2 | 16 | TGTGCCAGCAGCCACGCTCGGCCGTGGCGGAACAATGAGCAGTTCTTC | CASSHARPWRNNEQFF
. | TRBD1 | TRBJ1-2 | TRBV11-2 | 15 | TGTGCCAGCAGCTCCGCTCCTAAAACAGGGGAAGGCTACACCTTC | CASSSAPKTGEGYTF
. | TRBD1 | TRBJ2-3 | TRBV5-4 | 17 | TGTGCCAGCAGCCCCGGATCGGGGACAGGGACCACAGATACGCAGTATTTC | CASSPGSGTGTTDTQYF
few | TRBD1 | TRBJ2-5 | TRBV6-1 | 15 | TGTGCCAGCAGTGAAGCGTCGGCAGGGGGAGAGACCCAGTACTTC | CASSEASAGGETQYF
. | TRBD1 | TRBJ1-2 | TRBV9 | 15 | TGTGCCAGCAGCGCCGGGACAGGGACCAACTATGGCTACACCTTC | CASSAGTGTNYGYTF
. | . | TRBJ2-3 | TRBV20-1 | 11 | TGCAGTGCTCTCGGGAGCCCGGATACGTATTTT | CSALGSPDTYF
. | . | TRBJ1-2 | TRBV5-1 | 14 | TGCGCCAGCAGCTTGGAGGGGGTGAACTATGGCTACACCTTC | CASSLEGVNYGYTF
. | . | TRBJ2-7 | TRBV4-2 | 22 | TGTGCCAGCAGTCAACAAGTGGCCCCCGGGGAACCCCCACGGCAACTCAAGAACGAGCAGTACTTC | CASSQQVAPGEPPRQLKNEQYF
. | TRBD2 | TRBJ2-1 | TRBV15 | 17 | TGTGCCACCAGCAGAGATTTGGAAGCGGGATTCTACAATGAGCAGTTCTTC | CATSRDLEAGFYNEQFF
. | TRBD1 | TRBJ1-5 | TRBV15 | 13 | TGTGCCACTTCTACAGGGGGCCCTCAGCCCCAGCATTTT | CATSTGGPQPQHF
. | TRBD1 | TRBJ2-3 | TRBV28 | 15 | TGTGCCAGCAGTTTAGACAGGGCAATCGCAGATACGCAGTATTTT | CASSLDRAIADTQYF
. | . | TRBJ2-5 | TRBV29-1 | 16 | TGCAGCGTTGAAGGGGCGCGGATGACAGACCAAGAGACCCAGTACTTC | CSVEGARMTDQETQYF
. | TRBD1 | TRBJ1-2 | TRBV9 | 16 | TGTGCCAGCAGCGACCCTAGGGGGCAGCCGAACTATGGCTACACCTTC | CASSDPRGQPNYGYTF
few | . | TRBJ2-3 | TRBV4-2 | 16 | TGTGCCAGCAGCCAAGAAGCGGGCTCTAGCACAGATACGCAGTATTTT | CASSQEAGSSTDTQYF
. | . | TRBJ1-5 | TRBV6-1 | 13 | TGTGCCAGCAGTAAAATCTTCCTTCAGCCCCAGCATTTT | CASSKIFLQPQHF
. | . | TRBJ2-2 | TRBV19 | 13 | TGTGCCAGTAGTATACTAGCCCCCGGGGAGCTGTTTTTT | CASSILAPGELFF
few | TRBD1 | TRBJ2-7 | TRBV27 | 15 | TGTGCCAGCAGTTCAGTGACAGGGGGCCTCGACGAGCAGTACTTC | CASSSVTGGLDEQYF
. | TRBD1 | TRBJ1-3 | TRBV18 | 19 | TGTGCCAGCTCACCACATTGGACAGGGGGCCGGGTTTCTGGAAACACCATATATTTT | CASSPHWTGGRVSGNTIYF
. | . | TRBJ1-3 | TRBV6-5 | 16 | TGTGCCAGCAGTTACGGAGGCAGCAACTCTGGAAACACCATATATTTT | CASSYGGSNSGNTIYF
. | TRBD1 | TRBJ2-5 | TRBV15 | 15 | TGTGCCACCAGCAGGGACCAGGGGGCCGGGGAGACCCAGTACTTC | CATSRDQGAGETQYF
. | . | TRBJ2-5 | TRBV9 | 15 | TGTGCCAGCAGCGTAGCTGCTAGCACCCAAGAGACCCAGTACTTC | CASSVAASTQETQYF
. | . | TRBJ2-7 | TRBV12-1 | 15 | TGTGCCAGCAGCTTCCCCCCTGGCGGGACCTACGAGCAGTACTTC | CASSFPPGGTYEQYF
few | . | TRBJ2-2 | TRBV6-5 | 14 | TGTGCCAGCAATCCCAGGGGTGAGACCGGGGAGCTGTTTTTT | CASNPRGETGELFF
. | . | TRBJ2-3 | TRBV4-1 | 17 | TGCGCCAGCAGCCAACTCCTTTTAGCGAAGTTCACAGATACGCAGTATTTT | CASSQLLLAKFTDTQYF
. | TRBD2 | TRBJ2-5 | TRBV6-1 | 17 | TGTGCCAGCAGTGAAGGCACTAGCGGGGGGGCTCTTGAGACCCAGTACTTC | CASSEGTSGGALETQYF
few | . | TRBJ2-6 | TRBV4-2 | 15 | TGTGCCAGCAGCCTTCGACAGGCTGGGGCCAACGTCCTGACTTTC | CASSLRQAGANVLTF
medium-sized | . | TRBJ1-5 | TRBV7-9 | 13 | TGTGCCAGCAGCCCCGGACCGAGGGCGCCCCAGCATTTT | CASSPGPRAPQHF
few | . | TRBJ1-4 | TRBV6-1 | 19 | TGTGCCAGCAGTGAAGAGGACACCCCTAAGCGTCCAACTAATGAAAAACTGTTTTTT | CASSEEDTPKRPTNEKLFF
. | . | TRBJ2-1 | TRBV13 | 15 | TGTGCCAGCAGCCCTCGACTAGATCTCTACAATGAGCAGTTCTTC | CASSPRLDLYNEQFF
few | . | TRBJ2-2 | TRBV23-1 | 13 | TGCGCCAGCAGTCCCCTCGGGTCCGGGGAGCTGTTTTTT | CASSPLGSGELFF
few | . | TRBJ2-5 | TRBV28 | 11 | TGTGCCAGCCTGGGACTAGAGACCCAGTACTTC | CASLGLETQYF
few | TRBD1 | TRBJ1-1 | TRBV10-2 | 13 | TGCGCCAGCAGTTACAGGGGAACGTCTGAAGCTTTCTTT | CASSYRGTSEAFF
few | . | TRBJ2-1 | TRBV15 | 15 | TGTGCCACCAGCAGAGGGGCGAGCTCCTACAATGAGCAGTTCTTC | CATSRGASSYNEQFF
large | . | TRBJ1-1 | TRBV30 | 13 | TGTGCCTGGAGTGTAAGTAGTACGGTGGAAGCTTTCTTT | CAWSVSSTVEAFF
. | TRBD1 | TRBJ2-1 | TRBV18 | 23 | TGTGCCAGCTCACCACCAGGGGGCTCTCCCCCAAGGCAAGGCGTACTCTCCTACAATGAGCAGTTCTTC | CASSPPGGSPPRQGVLSYNEQFF
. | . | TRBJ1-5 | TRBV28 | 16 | TGTGCCAGCAGTCGGTGGGGGGGTAGGAACAATCAGCCCCAGCATTTT | CASSRWGGRNNQPQHF
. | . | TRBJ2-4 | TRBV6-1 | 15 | TGTGCCAGCAGACTTCTCAGGGCCCCCAAAAACATTCAGTACTTC | CASRLLRAPKNIQYF
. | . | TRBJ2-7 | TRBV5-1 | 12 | TGCGCCAGCAGCTCAGGGTACTACGAGCAGTACTTC | CASSSGYYEQYF
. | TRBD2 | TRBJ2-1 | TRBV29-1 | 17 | TGCAGCGTCGACGGGACTAGCGGGAGGGCCGAGTACAATGAGCAGTTCTTC | CSVDGTSGRAEYNEQFF